These 25 T cell receptor beta chains were all obtained from the same sample, sequenced in a study of blood T cell repertoires in COVID-19. Using immunoSEQ multiplex PCR, the repertoire was profiled, and TCRdb retains in-frame clones only, with some absent. The sample has roughly 320,000 clones, more than 85% seen once. Sequencing used peripheral blood. Receptors originate from a man aged 70 or older with acute or convalescent COVID-19.

The J gene is TRBJ1-6, the V gene TRBV2, with a possible D match to TRBD1 (5 bases). The CDR3 length is 15 residues. The V end was cut by 5 bases, the J end by 8 bases, with 16 bases between. In germline, CDR1 is SNHLY, CDR2 FYNNEI. The CDR3 loop is CASSLKGGRDSPLHF. The CDR3, as DNA: TGTGCCAGCAGTCTGAAGGGTGGCAGGGATTCACCCCTCCACTTT.

This sequence joins TRBV19 and TRBJ2-7, with 8 positions matching TRBD1. V lost 6 bases to trimming and J lost 5 bases; unmatched junction nucleotides: 9. The CDR3 is 14 residues long. Germline loops: CDR1 LNHDA, CDR2 SQIVND (reference sequence). Here the CDR3 DNA reads TGTGCCAGTAGGACGGGGACAGGAGTGGACGAGCAGTACTTC. Amino acids: CASRTGTGVDEQYF. Based on the CDR3 plus reference TRBV19 and TRBJ2-7, the full variable domain is DGGITQSPKYLFRKEGQNVTLSCEQNLNHDAMYWYRQDPGQGLRLIYYSQIVNDFQKGDIAEGYSVSREKKESFPLTVTSAQKNPTAFYLCASRTGTGVDEQYFGPGTRLTVT.

The rearrangement links TRBV15 to TRBJ2-7, with D maybe TRBD2 (6 bases). The CDR3 is 16 amino acids. The germline CDR1 and CDR2 sequences are LNHNV and YYDKDF (reference sequence). Trimming left V 3 bases short and J 7 bases short, with 22 bases between. This chain's CDR3 is CATSSRATGAVGEQYF. CDR3 nucleotides: TGTGCCACCAGCAGCAGGGCCACGGGAGCCGTGGGGGAGCAGTACTTC.

This chain uses TRBV6-5 with TRBJ1-1; TRBD1 is a possible D gene (5 bases). Trimming took 0 bases from V and 3 from J, leaving 11 bases between them. CDR3 size: 15 residues. CDR1 is MNHEY and CDR2 is SVGAGI in the germline V gene. The CDR3 region has the DNA TGTGCCAGCAGTTACTCCGGGGGTGGGGACACTGAAGCTTTCTTT. Translating it yields CASSYSGGGDTEAFF.

The chain has TRBV28 and TRBJ1-5, with 7 positions matching TRBD1. Per germline, CDR1 MDHEN and CDR2 SYDVKM. CDR3 length: 16 amino acids. V was clipped by 6 bases and J by 2 bases; unmatched bases: 10. The CDR3 here is CASRLRGSSGNQPQHF. The CDR3 region has the DNA TGTGCCAGCAGACTCAGGGGGTCGTCGGGCAATCAGCCCCAGCATTTT.

The V gene is TRBV6-6, the J gene TRBJ2-5; 8 bases align to TRBD2. The germline gives CDR1 MNHNY, CDR2 SVGAGI (reference sequence). The CDR3 runs 16 residues. The V segment lost 0 bases and the J segment 2 bases; nucleotides outside the gene matches: 5. The CDR3 DNA reads as TGTGCCAGCAGTTACTCTGCCAGCGGGGGACAAGAGACCCAGTACTTC. Amino acids: CASSYSASGGQETQYF.

The chain couples TRBV18 to TRBJ2-7, with D unclear. Per the germline V gene, CDR1 is KGHSH and CDR2 is LQKENI. The CDR3 length is 12 residues. Trimming removed 6 bases at V and 4 bases at J, with 10 bases between. CDR3 sequence (DNA): TGTGCCAGCTCCGCGGCCTTATACGAGCAGTACTTC. This translates into CASSAALYEQYF.

The rearrangement joins TRBV4-3 to TRBJ1-2; D uncertain. The CDR3 is 15 amino acids. Looked up from germline, CDR1 is LGHNA and CDR2 is YSLEER. The germline V and J ends were trimmed by 1 base and 0 bases, with 9 bases remaining between them. In DNA, the CDR3 is TGCGCCAGCAGCCAAGTTGGTCAGACTAACTATGGCTACACCTTC. Its protein is CASSQVGQTNYGYTF.

The V and J genes are TRBV19 and TRBJ2-7; the D gene is possibly TRBD2 (5 bases). Trimming took 4 bases from V and 2 from J, leaving 9 bases between them. CDR3 length: 13 residues. Germline-derived CDR1 and CDR2 are LNHDA and SQIVND (reference sequence). This CDR3 reads CASSRGIPYEQYF. The CDR3 coding sequence is TGTGCCAGTAGTAGAGGGATCCCCTACGAGCAGTACTTC.

In its sample, this clone was seen a few times. V is TRBV5-1 and J is TRBJ1-2, with 9 bases that match TRBD1. The CDR3 consists of 15 residues. The germline V gene encodes CDR1 SGHRS and CDR2 YFSETQ. V lost 0 bases and J lost 5; bases outside the gene matches: 5. The CDR3 DNA reads as TGCGCCAGCAGCTTGGGGACAGGGGCAACATATGGCTACACCTTC. Its protein is CASSLGTGATYGYTF.

The J gene is TRBJ2-5, the V gene TRBV18; D is possibly TRBD2 (6 bases). From germline, CDR1 is KGHSH and CDR2 LQKENI. V was pared by 3 bases and J by 4 bases, with 15 bases between. The length of the CDR3 is 15 residues. Written as DNA, the CDR3 is TGTGCCAGCTCACCCTTCCCGGCGCGGGGAGAGACCCAGTACTTC. Translation: CASSPFPARGETQYF. Full variable domain (outside the CDR3, taken from reference TRBV18 and TRBJ2-5): NAGVMQNPRHLVRRRGQEARLRCSPMKGHSHVYWYRQLPEEGLKFMVYLQKENIIDESGMPKERFSAEFPKEGPSILRIQQVVRGDSAAYFCASSPFPARGETQYFGPGTRLLVL.

CDR3 protein: CASSSRSSGRRDLQETQYF. The CDR3 DNA reads TGTGCCAGCAGCTCAAGGTCTAGCGGGAGGAGAGATCTCCAAGAGACCCAGTACTTC. The chain has TRBV7-9 and TRBJ2-5, with 11 bases identical to TRBD2. This CDR3 is built from 19 residues. Unmatched junction bases numbered 14, after V lost 4 bases and J lost 1 base. The V gene's germline CDR1 is SEHNR and CDR2 FQNEAQ (reference sequence).

This sequence joins TRBV9 and TRBJ2-5, with TRBD2 identical over 11 bases. This CDR3 is built from 16 residues. V lost 0 bases, J lost 4 bases, and 5 bases stayed unmatched. The germline V gene has CDR1 SGDLS and CDR2 YYNGEE. CDR3 in amino acids: CASSVGFSGGAETQYF. CDR3 sequence (DNA): TGTGCCAGCAGCGTAGGGTTTAGCGGGGGGGCAGAGACCCAGTACTTC. The full variable domain, rest sourced from reference TRBV9 and TRBJ2-5, is DSGVTQTPKHLITATGQRVTLRCSPRSGDLSVYWYQQSLDQGLQFLIQYYNGEERAKGNILERFSAQQFPDLHSELNLSSLELGDSALYFCASSVGFSGGAETQYFGPGTRLLVL.

V is TRBV9 and J is TRBJ1-5; no reliable D call. The V gene lost 0 bases and the J gene lost 6 bases, with 10 bases spanning the gap. The CDR3 covers 14 residues. Germline V gene data show CDR1 as SGDLS and CDR2 as YYNGEE. CDR3: CASSVEPFGQPQHF. The CDR3 nucleotides are TGTGCCAGCAGCGTAGAGCCATTCGGTCAGCCCCAGCATTTT.

The chain carries TRBV19 and TRBJ2-2; TRBD1 aligns across 7 bases. Germline assignment: CDR1 LNHDA and CDR2 SQIVND (reference sequence). CDR3 length: 16 amino acids. Unmatched junction bases numbered 6, after V lost 1 base and J lost 4 bases. The DNA of the CDR3 is TGTGCCAGTAGTATAGCCCGGACAGGAAGCACCGGGGAGCTGTTTTTT. Translation gives CASSIARTGSTGELFF.

The V gene is TRBV28, the J gene TRBJ1-3, with a tentative D call TRBD1 (6 bases). There are 16 residues in the CDR3. Trimming left V 1 base short and J 0 bases short, with 10 bases between. From germline, CDR1 is MDHEN and CDR2 SYDVKM. The CDR3 region has the DNA TGTGCCAGCAGTTTATACTACAGGGCCTCTGGAAACACCATATATTTT. The encoded protein is CASSLYYRASGNTIYF.

The chain is built from TRBV7-9 and TRBJ1-2; D is uncertain. Between the trimmed V and J ends, which lost 8 bases and 5 bases, there was a span of 12 bases. The length of the CDR3 is 12 residues. From germline, CDR1 is SEHNR and CDR2 FQNEAQ (reference sequence). The chain's CDR3 is CASAGEGYGYTF. Here the CDR3 DNA reads TGTGCCAGCGCCGGGGAGGGTTATGGCTACACCTTC.

The V call is TRBV4-2, the J call TRBJ2-7, with 10 bases fitting TRBD1. Germline trimming cut 0 bases from V and 0 bases from J; bases unmatched to any gene: 2. CDR1 and CDR2 from the germline V gene are LGHNA and YNFKEQ. The CDR3 totals 16 residues. The CDR3 coding sequence is TGTGCCAGCAGCCAAGACCGGGACAGGGGCTCCTACGAGCAGTACTTC. Amino acid sequence: CASSQDRDRGSYEQYF.

The CDR3 reads CASSQTRSRYTGELFF. The CDR3 nucleotides read TGTGCCAGCAGCCAGACGCGGTCCCGGTACACCGGGGAGCTGTTTTTT. V is TRBV3-1 (or the pseudogene TRBV3-2) and J is TRBJ2-2; D unresolved. The germline V and J ends were trimmed by 3 bases and 3 bases, with 14 bases remaining between them. The CDR3 contains 16 residues. CDR1 and CDR2 from the germline V gene are LGHDT and YNNKEL (reference sequence).

The rearrangement joins TRBV15 to TRBJ2-7; TRBD2 might be the D (6 bases). V lost 1 base to trimming and J lost 7 bases, with 8 bases between them. This CDR3 is 12 amino acids long. CDR1 and CDR2 from the germline V gene are LNHNV and YYDKDF (reference sequence). The CDR3 nucleotides are TGTGCCACCAGCAGAGTTGGGGGGGAGCAGTACTTC. Protein product: CATSRVGGEQYF.

J is TRBJ2-3 and V is TRBV6-4; D gene unclear. The V and J ends lost 2 bases and 8 bases respectively, with 11 bases between them. CDR1 is MRHNA and CDR2 is SNTAGT in the germline V gene. The length of the CDR3 is 13 residues. The CDR3 loop reads CASSDQWSSTQYF. The CDR3 DNA sequence: TGTGCCAGCAGTGACCAGTGGAGCAGTACGCAGTATTTT.

This sequence joins TRBV28 and TRBJ2-4; maybe TRBD2 (5 bases). Trimming pared 4 bases from V and 4 bases from J, leaving 35 bases between. This CDR3 has 22 residues. Germline V gene data show CDR1 as MDHEN and CDR2 as SYDVKM. CDR3 region: CASSYTGTAFLAKNIVKNIQYF. Written as DNA, the CDR3 is TGTGCCAGCAGTTATACCGGAACAGCTTTCCTAGCCAAAAACATTGTAAAAAACATTCAGTACTTC.

Turning to this clone: Other DNA variants within this sample encode the same CDR3. The chain has TRBV3-1 (or the pseudogene TRBV3-2) and TRBJ1-6; TRBD1 matches 9 bases. V lost 3 bases to trimming and J lost 7 bases; unmatched junction nucleotides: 1. The germline V gene encodes CDR1 LGHDT and CDR2 YNNKEL (reference sequence). This CDR3 spans 14 amino acids. CDR3 region: CASSQGQGNSPLHF. As DNA, the CDR3 is TGTGCCAGCAGCCAGGGACAGGGAAATTCACCCCTCCACTTT.

This sequence joins TRBV28 and TRBJ2-1; D remains ambiguous. Trimming pared 8 bases from V and 0 bases from J, leaving 17 bases between. The germline V gene has CDR1 MDHEN and CDR2 SYDVKM. The length of the CDR3 is 16 residues. CDR3 in amino acids: CASYAPTESSYNEQFF. CDR3 nucleotide sequence: TGTGCCAGCTATGCCCCGACGGAGAGCTCCTACAATGAGCAGTTCTTC. Looking up the rest from reference TRBV28 and TRBJ2-1 gives the full variable domain: DVKVTQSSRYLVKRTGEKVFLECVQDMDHENMFWYRQDPGLGLRLIYFSYDVKMKEKGDIPEGYSVSREKKERFSLILESASTNQTSMYLCASYAPTESSYNEQFFGPGTRLTVL.

The CDR3 nucleotides read TGTGCCAGCAGCCCCGGGGGGGGAGTTAACTATGGCTACACCTTC. Residues: CASSPGGGVNYGYTF. The chain employs TRBV6-5 and TRBJ1-2; the D gene is possibly TRBD1 (5 bases). CDR1 MNHEY and CDR2 SVGAGI come from the germline V gene. The ends were cut back, 6 bases at V and 1 base at J, with 15 bases in the middle. This CDR3 is built from 15 residues.